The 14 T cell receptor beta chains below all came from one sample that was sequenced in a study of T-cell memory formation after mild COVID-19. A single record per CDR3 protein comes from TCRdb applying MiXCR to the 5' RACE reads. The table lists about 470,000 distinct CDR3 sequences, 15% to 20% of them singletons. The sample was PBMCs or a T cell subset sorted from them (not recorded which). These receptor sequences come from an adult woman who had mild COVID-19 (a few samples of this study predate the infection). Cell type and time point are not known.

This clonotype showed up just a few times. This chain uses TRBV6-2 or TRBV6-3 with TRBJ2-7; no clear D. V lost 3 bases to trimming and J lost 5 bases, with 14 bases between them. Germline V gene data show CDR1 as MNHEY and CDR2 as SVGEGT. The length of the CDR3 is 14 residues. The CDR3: CASSYGGNINEQYF. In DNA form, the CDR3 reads TGTGCCAGCAGTTATGGTGGGAATATAAACGAGCAGTACTTC.

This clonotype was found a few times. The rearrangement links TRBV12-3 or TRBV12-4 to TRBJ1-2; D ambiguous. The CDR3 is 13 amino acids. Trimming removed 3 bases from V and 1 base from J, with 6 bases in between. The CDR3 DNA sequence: TGTGCCAGCAGTTTGTACGGTAACTATGGCTACACCTTC. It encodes CASSLYGNYGYTF.

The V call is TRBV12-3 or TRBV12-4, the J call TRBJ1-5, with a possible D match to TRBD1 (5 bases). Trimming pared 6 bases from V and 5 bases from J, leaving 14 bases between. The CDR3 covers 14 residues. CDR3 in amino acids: CASSPGTRHQPQHF. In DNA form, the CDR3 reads TGTGCCAGCAGCCCTGGGACCCGGCATCAGCCCCAGCATTTT.

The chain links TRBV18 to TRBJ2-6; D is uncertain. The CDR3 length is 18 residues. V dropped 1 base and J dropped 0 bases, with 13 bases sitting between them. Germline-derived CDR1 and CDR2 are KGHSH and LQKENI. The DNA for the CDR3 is TGTGCCAGCTCACCACAACCTGCAGCCCTCTCTGGGGCCAACGTCCTGACTTTC. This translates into CASSPQPAALSGANVLTF. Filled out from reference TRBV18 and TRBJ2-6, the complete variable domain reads NAGVMQNPRHLVRRRGQEARLRCSPMKGHSHVYWYRQLPEEGLKFMVYLQKENIIDESGMPKERFSAEFPKEGPSILRIQQVVRGDSAAYFCASSPQPAALSGANVLTFGAGSRLTVL.

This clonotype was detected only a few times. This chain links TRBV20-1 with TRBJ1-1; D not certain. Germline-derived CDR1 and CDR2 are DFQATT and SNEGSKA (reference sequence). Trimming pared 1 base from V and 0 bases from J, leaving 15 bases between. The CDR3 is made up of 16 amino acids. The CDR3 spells CSARGLQVAMNTEAFF. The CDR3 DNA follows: TGCAGTGCTAGAGGCTTGCAGGTCGCTATGAACACTGAAGCTTTCTTT.

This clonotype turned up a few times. DNA of the CDR3: TGTGCCAGCTCAATCCCACAGGGGAGGTCCTACGAGCAGTACTTC. This gives the protein CASSIPQGRSYEQYF. This rearrangement joins TRBV3-1 to TRBJ2-7; tentative D call: TRBD1 (7 bases). The CDR3 spans 15 residues. The germline gives CDR1 LGHDT, CDR2 YNNKEL (reference sequence). The V end lost 8 bases, the J end lost 1 base, and 18 bases lay between the germline ends.

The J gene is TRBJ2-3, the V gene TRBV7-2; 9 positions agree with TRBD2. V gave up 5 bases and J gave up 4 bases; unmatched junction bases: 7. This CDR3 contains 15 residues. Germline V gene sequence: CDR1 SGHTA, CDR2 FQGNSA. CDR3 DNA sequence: TGTGCCAGCAGCGTCCAGGCGGGAGGGTCAGATACGCAGTATTTT. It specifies CASSVQAGGSDTQYF.

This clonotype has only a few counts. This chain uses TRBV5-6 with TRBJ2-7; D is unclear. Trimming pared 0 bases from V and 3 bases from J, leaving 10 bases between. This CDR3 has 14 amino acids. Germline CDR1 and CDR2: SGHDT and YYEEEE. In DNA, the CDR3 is TGTGCCAGCAGCTTGGGCGGATCTGACTACGAGCAGTACTTC. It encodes CASSLGGSDYEQYF.

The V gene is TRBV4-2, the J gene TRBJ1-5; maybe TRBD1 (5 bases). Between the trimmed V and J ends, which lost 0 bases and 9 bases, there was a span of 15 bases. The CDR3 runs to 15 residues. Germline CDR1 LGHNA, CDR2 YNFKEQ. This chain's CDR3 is CASSQDWGLQGPQHF. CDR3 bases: TGTGCCAGCAGCCAAGATTGGGGTCTCCAGGGGCCCCAGCATTTT.

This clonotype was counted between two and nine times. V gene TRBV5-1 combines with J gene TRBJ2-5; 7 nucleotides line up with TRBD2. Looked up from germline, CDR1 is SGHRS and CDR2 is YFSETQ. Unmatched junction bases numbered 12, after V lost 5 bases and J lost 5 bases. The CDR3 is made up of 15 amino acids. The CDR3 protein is CASRLSGHPGETQYF. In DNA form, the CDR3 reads TGCGCCAGCAGACTTAGCGGGCATCCGGGGGAGACCCAGTACTTC.

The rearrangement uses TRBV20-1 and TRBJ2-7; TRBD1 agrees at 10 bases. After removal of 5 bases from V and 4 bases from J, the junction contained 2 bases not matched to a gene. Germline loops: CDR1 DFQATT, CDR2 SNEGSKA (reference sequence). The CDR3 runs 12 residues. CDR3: CSAPGQGYEQYF. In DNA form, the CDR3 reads TGCAGTGCTCCGGGACAGGGGTACGAGCAGTACTTC.

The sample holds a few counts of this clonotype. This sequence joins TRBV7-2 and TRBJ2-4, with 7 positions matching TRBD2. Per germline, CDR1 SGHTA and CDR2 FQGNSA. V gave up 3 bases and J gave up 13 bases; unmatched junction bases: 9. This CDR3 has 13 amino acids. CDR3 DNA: TGTGCCAGCAGCTTCCCGGGACTACATCACCAGTACTTC. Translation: CASSFPGLHHQYF.

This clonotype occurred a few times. CDR3 in DNA: TGTGCCAGCAGCTTCGCCGGGACAAAAGGCACCGGGGAGCTGTTTTTT. Protein: CASSFAGTKGTGELFF. The chain employs TRBV7-3 and TRBJ2-2, with a possible D match to TRBD1 (6 bases). Between the trimmed V and J ends, which lost 3 bases and 4 bases, there was a span of 15 bases. Germline V CDR1 and CDR2: SGHTA, FQGTGA. The CDR3 is 16 amino acids.

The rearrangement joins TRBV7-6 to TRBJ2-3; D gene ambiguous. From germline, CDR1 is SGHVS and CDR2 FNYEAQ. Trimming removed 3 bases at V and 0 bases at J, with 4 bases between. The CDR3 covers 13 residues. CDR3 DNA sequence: TGTGCCAGCAGCTTCCAGAGCACAGATACGCAGTATTTT. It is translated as CASSFQSTDTQYF.